This T cell receptor beta chain was found in a study of blood T cell repertoires in COVID-19. Study as a whole: Nucleic acid was either cDNA or gDNA, and it came from T cells, B-cell-depleted T cells, or PBMCs.

Sequenced by immunoSEQ multiplex PCR; TCRdb stores in-frame clones only, minus some. The sample contains around 300,000 clones, 65% to 90% of which appear only once. V dropped 0 bases and J dropped 2 bases, with 8 bases sitting between them. Germline V gene data show CDR1 as SGHTS and CDR2 as YDEGEE. The CDR3 sequence is 15 residues long. The receptor's source is a human donor in a cohort sampled during active COVID-19. The sample taken for sequencing was peripheral blood. V usage is TRBV5-8 and J usage is TRBJ2-2, with D hard to call. CDR3 protein: CASSLGHRNTGELFF. CDR3 DNA: TGTGCCAGCAGCTTGGGGCACAGAAACACCGGGGAGCTGTTTTTT. Together with reference TRBV5-8 and TRBJ2-2, the CDR3 gives the full variable domain: EAGVTQSPTHLIKTRGQQATLRCSPISGHTSVYWYQQALGLGLQFLLWYDEGEERNRGNFPPRFSGRQFPNYSSELNVNALELEDSALYLCASSLGHRNTGELFFGEGSRLTVL.